The 15 T cell receptor beta chains listed next were all sequenced from one sample in a study of OX40 agonist ivuxolimab in advanced cancers. Libraries were constructed by the immunoSEQ multiplex PCR assay. TCRdb holds this immuneACCESS table with in-frame rearrangements only. Some clones are missing; in checked studies, unresolved V genes explain under half, and the rest has no known cause. The sample profile shows around 60,000 clones; 92% of them were found once. Clones ranked in the top ten supply more than 20% of the sample. Source: CD4+ or CD8+ T cells sorted from blood, taken in a trial of the OX40 agonist ivuxolimab. Every receptor here comes from an adult with an advanced solid tumor such as melanoma, head and neck, liver or kidney cancer.

The genes are TRBV5-1 and TRBJ2-7; unclear D gene. CDR1 SGHRS and CDR2 YFSETQ come from the germline V gene. This CDR3 has 13 amino acids. V was clipped by 2 bases and J by 2 bases, with 8 bases between them. The CDR3 is CASSFRETYEQYF. In DNA form, the CDR3 reads TGCGCCAGCAGCTTTAGAGAGACCTACGAGCAGTACTTC.

V gene TRBV27 combines with J gene TRBJ2-7; 7 bases are shared with TRBD1. CDR1 and CDR2 from the germline V gene are MNHEY and SMNVEV (reference sequence). CDR3 length: 15 amino acids. V dropped 5 bases and J dropped 7; count of bases not matched to a gene: 14. This chain's CDR3 is CASSPGTVHPWEQYF. The CDR3 coding sequence is TGTGCCAGCAGTCCCGGGACAGTCCACCCCTGGGAGCAGTACTTC.

The chain links TRBV27 to TRBJ2-5; D might be TRBD2 (6 bases). This CDR3 region has 15 residues. CDR1 and CDR2 from the germline V gene are MNHEY and SMNVEV (reference sequence). V lost 5 bases and J 5 bases, leaving 18 bases between the germline ends. CDR3 DNA sequence: TGTGCCAGCAGTGGGACTGGGGGAGGCGGGGAGACCCAGTACTTC. As protein: CASSGTGGGGETQYF.

Concerning this clone: One end of the junction does not line up with germline, which may come from a read error. The J gene is TRBJ2-7, the V gene TRBV28; possible D gene TRBD1, 5 bases. The CDR3 length is 14 residues. Germline values: CDR1 MDHEN, CDR2 SYDVKM. CDR3 in amino acids: CAGSLKGRTYEQYF. The CDR3 DNA follows: TGTGCCGGCAGTTTAAAGGGGCGTACCTACGAGCAGTACTTC. Variable domain in full (rest from reference TRBV28 and TRBJ2-7): DVKVTQSSRYLVKRTGEKVFLECVQDMDHENMFWYRQDPGLGLRLIYFSYDVKMKEKGDIPEGYSVSREKKERFSLILESASTNQTSMYLCAGSLKGRTYEQYFGPGTRLTVT.

Turning to this clone: This same CDR3 is encoded by further DNA sequences in the sample. This rearrangement joins TRBV6-1 to TRBJ2-7; 10 bases fit TRBD1. This CDR3 has 15 amino acids. Germline CDR1 and CDR2: MNHNS and SASEGT. V dropped 4 bases and J dropped 4; count of bases not matched to a gene: 7. The chain's CDR3 is CASSALPGQGYEQYF. CDR3 coding DNA: TGTGCCAGCAGTGCCTTACCGGGACAGGGGTACGAGCAGTACTTC.

This clone was recorded only once. This rearrangement joins TRBV4-2 to TRBJ1-5; 9 nucleotides agree with TRBD1. Germline CDR1 is LGHNA and CDR2 is YNFKEQ. With 5 bases clipped from V and 6 bases from J, the junction kept 11 bases outside the gene matches. This CDR3 region has 16 residues. CDR3 DNA sequence: TGTGCCAGCAGCTACGAACAGGGGGCGCAAAGTCAGCCCCAGCATTTT. Protein product: CASSYEQGAQSQPQHF.

This clone was observed a single time. The chain recombines TRBV28 with TRBJ2-1; D gene uncertain. The CDR3 extends over 13 amino acids. Germline V CDR1 and CDR2: MDHEN, SYDVKM. V lost 3 bases and J lost 7, with 10 bases in between. Written as DNA, the CDR3 is TGTGCCAGCAGTTTTTTTTCCCAAAATGAGCAGTTCTTC. Residues: CASSFFSQNEQFF.

The chain has TRBV13 and TRBJ2-7, with D tentatively TRBD2 (7 bases). Trimming cost V 5 bases and J 0 bases, with 14 bases left between them. CDR3 length: 15 amino acids. The V gene's germline CDR1 is PRHDT and CDR2 FYEKMQ (reference sequence). The CDR3 DNA is TGTGCCAGCAGCCAGCTAGCGGACAGCTCCTACGAGCAGTACTTC. As protein: CASSQLADSSYEQYF. The variable domain in full, completed from reference TRBV13 and TRBJ2-7, reads AAGVIQSPRHLIKEKRETATLKCYPIPRHDTVYWYQQGPGQDPQFLISFYEKMQSDKGSIPDRFSAQQFSDYHSELNMSSLELGDSALYFCASSQLADSSYEQYFGPGTRLTVT.

The chain carries TRBV9 and TRBJ2-1; 8 nucleotides match TRBD2. CDR1 is SGDLS, CDR2 YYNGEE, per germline. CDR3 size: 17 residues. The ends lost 4 bases at V and 4 bases at J; junction bases unmatched: 13. CDR3 protein: CASSPRGGSGAYNEQFF. CDR3 sequence (DNA): TGTGCCAGCAGCCCCCGGGGGGGGAGCGGAGCTTACAATGAGCAGTTCTTC.

This clone appeared once. This rearrangement joins TRBV4-1 to TRBJ2-6, with D uncertain. The germline CDR1 and CDR2 sequences are MGHRA and YSYEKL. Trimming pared 1 base from V and 0 bases from J, leaving 7 bases between. The CDR3 contains 16 residues. CDR3 nucleotides: TGCGCCAGCAGCCAAGCCACCCTCTCTGGGGCCAACGTCCTGACTTTC. Protein product: CASSQATLSGANVLTF.

The chain recombines TRBV30 with TRBJ2-7; the D gene is possibly TRBD2 (5 bases). This CDR3 is 14 amino acids long. Germline V gene data show CDR1 as GTSNPN and CDR2 as SVGIG (reference sequence). Deletions cut 0 bases from V and 4 bases from J, with 13 bases between. Written as DNA, the CDR3 is TGTGCCTGGAGTGTTCGGGGTACCGATTACGAGCAGTACTTC. Residues: CAWSVRGTDYEQYF.

The chain links TRBV19 to TRBJ2-7; 8 bases are shared with TRBD1. Per the germline V gene, CDR1 is LNHDA and CDR2 is SQIVND (reference sequence). CDR3 length equals 14 residues. The trim removed 10 bases at V and 5 bases at J, leaving 13 bases unmatched. CDR3 residues: CATKEPGTGDEQYF. CDR3 DNA: TGTGCCACCAAAGAACCCGGGACAGGTGACGAGCAGTACTTC.

The genes are TRBV5-1 and TRBJ1-2; 10 positions agree with TRBD1. This CDR3 has 14 amino acids. Germline V gene data show CDR1 as SGHRS and CDR2 as YFSETQ. The junction had 5 bases not matched to a gene; V was cut back by 3 bases and J by 6 bases. The CDR3 bases are TGCGCCAGCAGCTCGGGACAGGGGACGGATGGCTACACCTTC. Translated: CASSSGQGTDGYTF.

V usage is TRBV7-6 and J usage is TRBJ2-7; TRBD2 is a possible D gene (6 bases). Germline V gene data show CDR1 as SGHVS and CDR2 as FNYEAQ. The CDR3 spans 13 residues. Trimming removed 5 bases at V and 2 bases at J, with 10 bases between. CDR3: CASSPGEAYEQYF. The CDR3, as DNA: TGTGCCAGCAGCCCGGGGGAGGCCTACGAGCAGTACTTC.

The rearrangement links TRBV19 to TRBJ1-2; possible D gene TRBD1, 5 bases. Germline CDR1 reads LNHDA; CDR2 reads SQIVND (reference sequence). V was clipped by 11 bases and J by 4 bases, with 17 bases between them. CDR3 length equals 13 residues. The CDR3 reads CAGGPRGSYGYTF. CDR3 coding DNA: TGTGCCGGGGGACCGCGAGGGTCCTATGGCTACACCTTC.